This TCR beta chain was captured by sequencing in a study of CXCR3-negative and CXCR3-positive naive CD8 T cells. Broader study findings: Higher TRB CDR3 hydrophobicity marked CXCR3-positive naive cells relative to CXCR3-negative naive cells. Naive subsets showed comparable surface CD5, and TCR interaction strength was also inferred from TRB CDR3 physicochemistry. Naive cells, whether CXCR3-negative or CXCR3-positive, had similar TRBV-TRBJ usage, while memory cells differed. Naive subsets were similarly diverse, while memory CD8+ repertoires were much less diverse.

It was by 5' RACE with UMI labels that the TRB cDNA libraries were prepared. Using the 5' RACE reads, TCRdb records one entry per CDR3 protein without DNA. This sample's clone table lists approximately 59,000 distinct CDR3 sequences. The germline V gene encodes CDR1 SGHRS and CDR2 YFSETQ. This CDR3 is built from 14 residues. Concerning this clonotype: Its antigen remains unknown.

This sequence joins TRBV5-1 and TRBJ2-7. Sequenced sample: naive CXCR3+ CD8+ T cells from blood. Sample subset: CD45RO-CCR7+CD27+CD95- naive CD8+ T cells expressing CXCR3 (TNR3+). The source of this sequence is a human donor in good health. Some clones in this sample may be carry-over from other donors' samples. The CDR3 reads CASSLAQGAYEQYF. The full variable domain, rest sourced from reference TRBV5-1 and TRBJ2-7, is KAGVTQTPRYLIKTRGQQVTLSCSPISGHRSVSWYQQTPGQGLQFLFEYFSETQRNKGNFPGRFSGRQFSNSRSEMNVSTLELGDSALYLCASSLAQGAYEQYFGPGTRLTVT.